These 20 T cell receptor beta chains were sequenced from one sample in a study of cytomegalovirus exposure and HLA in healthy donors. Primers: 60 Vbeta forward and 13 Jbeta reverse. Clones were read by immunoSEQ multiplex PCR, and TCRdb kept only the in-frame ones, dropping some. This sample has 120,000 or so clones, with around three quarters found just once. Sequenced material: PBMCs. These receptors came from a man aged 35 to 55 in good health and CMV-seronegative.

V usage is TRBV28 and J usage is TRBJ1-1; D is possibly TRBD1 (6 bases). The germline V gene has CDR1 MDHEN and CDR2 SYDVKM. This CDR3 comprises 15 residues. With 8 bases removed from V and 1 base from J, the gap between germline ends came to 17 bases. The CDR3 bases are TGTGCCAGCCCCTCAAGTTCAGGGGAGAACACTGAAGCTTTCTTT. Translating gives CASPSSSGENTEAFF.

In this sample, this clone turned up once. This sequence joins TRBV9 and TRBJ2-1, with TRBD2 identical over 8 bases. The germline V gene encodes CDR1 SGDLS and CDR2 YYNGEE. CDR3 length: 21 amino acids. The V and J ends lost 0 bases and 0 bases, in that order; junction bases with no gene match: 17. DNA of the CDR3: TGTGCCAGCAGCGTAGGGGTGAAGACTAGCGCCACCTTCAACTCCTACAATGAGCAGTTCTTC. It specifies CASSVGVKTSATFNSYNEQFF.

The chain employs TRBV18 and TRBJ1-1; D is unresolved. The germline V gene encodes CDR1 KGHSH and CDR2 LQKENI. Trimming left V 8 bases short and J 1 base short, with 11 bases between. The CDR3 extends over 13 amino acids. The CDR3 spells CASRQAGNTEAFF. Written as DNA, the CDR3 is TGTGCCAGCCGCCAGGCAGGGAACACTGAAGCTTTCTTT.

This chain uses TRBV18 with TRBJ1-1, with D uncertain. The CDR3 has 13 amino acids. Trimming stripped 4 bases from V and 1 base from J, with 7 bases between. Germline V CDR1 and CDR2: KGHSH, LQKENI. CDR3 nucleotides: TGTGCCAGCTCACTAACAGAGAACACTGAAGCTTTCTTT. The encoded protein is CASSLTENTEAFF.

The rearrangement uses TRBV27 and TRBJ1-2; tentative D call: TRBD1 (5 bases). The germline V and J ends were trimmed by 6 bases and 4 bases, with 15 bases remaining between them. Germline CDR1 and CDR2: MNHEY and SMNVEV (reference sequence). This CDR3 spans 14 amino acids. CDR3 in amino acids: CASSPPGGVYGYTF. CDR3 nucleotides: TGTGCCAGCAGCCCCCCGGGGGGGGTCTATGGCTACACCTTC.

V and J are TRBV4-2 and TRBJ2-1; 8 nucleotides align to TRBD2. Germline V lookup: CDR1 LGHNA, CDR2 YNFKEQ. V lost 0 bases, J lost 3 bases, and 1 base stayed unmatched. The CDR3 sequence is 15 residues long. The CDR3 nucleotides read TGTGCCAGCAGCCAAGAGCGGGGGGTCTACAATGAGCAGTTCTTC. Its translation: CASSQERGVYNEQFF.

The chain couples TRBV5-1 to TRBJ2-6; 13 nucleotides agree with TRBD2. The CDR3 length is 19 residues. Germline trimming cut 4 bases from V and 0 bases from J; bases unmatched to any gene: 7. Germline V CDR1 and CDR2: SGHRS, YFSETQ. CDR3 amino acids: CASSPGLAGISSGANVLTF. The CDR3 DNA follows: TGCGCCAGCAGCCCGGGACTAGCGGGGATTTCCTCTGGGGCCAACGTCCTGACTTTC. Using reference TRBV5-1 and TRBJ2-6 for the parts outside the CDR3, the full variable domain is KAGVTQTPRYLIKTRGQQVTLSCSPISGHRSVSWYQQTPGQGLQFLFEYFSETQRNKGNFPGRFSGRQFSNSRSEMNVSTLELGDSALYLCASSPGLAGISSGANVLTFGAGSRLTVL.

DNA for the CDR3: TGTGCCAGCAACACCCAGGGCTCTGGAAACACCATATATTTT. Protein product: CASNTQGSGNTIYF. The chain joins TRBV2 to TRBJ1-3; tentative D call: TRBD1 (5 bases). CDR1 SNHLY and CDR2 FYNNEI come from the germline V gene. Trimming stripped 7 bases from V and 0 bases from J, with 10 bases between. The CDR3 length is 14 residues.

V and J are TRBV27 and TRBJ2-1, with 13 nucleotides matching TRBD2. V dropped 0 bases and J dropped 9; count of bases not matched to a gene: 8. The CDR3 length is 17 residues. CDR1 MNHEY and CDR2 SMNVEV come from the germline V gene (reference sequence). The CDR3: CASSLSRTSGSSAEQFF. The CDR3 coding sequence is TGTGCCAGCAGTTTATCCCGGACTAGCGGGAGCTCGGCTGAGCAGTTCTTC.

CDR3: CASSAQGAGETQYF. The CDR3 coding sequence is TGTGCCAGCAGCGCCCAGGGGGCGGGGGAGACCCAGTACTTC. The V gene is TRBV4-2, the J gene TRBJ2-5, with 8 bases lining up with TRBD1. The CDR3 consists of 14 residues. Germline CDR1 LGHNA, CDR2 YNFKEQ. V gave up 5 bases and J gave up 5 bases; unmatched junction bases: 7.

This chain connects TRBV7-8 to TRBJ2-7; 10 bases are a match to TRBD1. The CDR3 sequence is 18 residues long. V lost 1 base and J lost 0; bases outside the gene matches: 9. Germline V gene data show CDR1 as SGHVS and CDR2 as FQNEAQ. In DNA, the CDR3 is TGTGCCAGCAGCTTAGGACAGGGGGCCTACAGCGGCTCCTACGAGCAGTACTTC. Its translation is CASSLGQGAYSGSYEQYF.

The chain has TRBV6-1 and TRBJ1-3, with a possible D match to TRBD1 (6 bases). The germline V gene encodes CDR1 MNHNS and CDR2 SASEGT. The length of the CDR3 is 15 residues. Trimming removed 0 bases from V and 5 bases from J, with 11 bases in between. The CDR3 DNA reads as TGTGCCAGCAGTGAAGCCGTCGGACAGCGAAACACCATATATTTT. Translation gives CASSEAVGQRNTIYF.

For this clone: One end of the junction is discordant with germline, which a read error may explain. The rearrangement uses TRBV2 and TRBJ2-3; TRBD1 is a possible D gene (7 bases). Germline lookup yields CDR1 SNHLY and CDR2 FYNNEI. There are 16 residues in the CDR3. CDR3 loop: CASRDRRDRPTDTQYF. The DNA for the CDR3 is TGTGCCAGCCGTGACCGGAGGGACAGACCCACAGATACGCAGTATTTT. Combining the CDR3 with reference TRBV2 and TRBJ2-3 gives the whole variable domain EPEVTQTPSHQVTQMGQEVILRCVPISNHLYFYWYRQILGQKVEFLVSFYNNEISEKSEIFDDQFSVERPDGSNFTLKIRSTKLEDSAMYFCASRDRRDRPTDTQYFGPGTRLTVL.

The genes are TRBV7-9 and TRBJ1-6, with TRBD1 as a possible D gene (5 bases). Germline V gene lookup returns CDR1 SEHNR and CDR2 FQNEAQ (reference sequence). V was pared by 1 base and J by 7 bases, with 11 bases between. The CDR3 is 15 residues long. The CDR3 loop is CASSLVAGSNSPLHF. The CDR3 region has the DNA TGTGCCAGCAGCTTAGTTGCAGGGTCGAATTCACCCCTCCACTTT.

This chain uses TRBV7-8 with TRBJ2-7; TRBD2 aligns across 7 bases. The CDR3 consists of 16 residues. J lost 4 bases, V lost 0 bases, and 9 bases had no gene match. Germline-derived CDR1 and CDR2 are SGHVS and FQNEAQ. The CDR3 loop reads CASSLAYSGPLYEQYF. In DNA, the CDR3 is TGTGCCAGCAGCTTAGCGTATAGCGGGCCGCTGTACGAGCAGTACTTC. Full variable domain (missing parts from reference TRBV7-8 and TRBJ2-7): GAGVSQSPRYKVAKRGQDVALRCDPISGHVSLFWYQQALGQGPEFLTYFQNEAQLDKSGLPSDRFFAERPEGSVSTLKIQRTQQEDSAVYLCASSLAYSGPLYEQYFGPGTRLTVT.

The V and J genes are TRBV7-7 and TRBJ2-5; 8 bases line up with TRBD2. The length of the CDR3 is 15 residues. V was pared by 1 base and J by 5 bases, with 6 bases of the junction left unmatched. Germline V lookup: CDR1 SSHAT, CDR2 FNYEAQ (reference sequence). The CDR3 is CASSLGSGAGETQYF. CDR3 sequence (DNA): TGTGCCAGCAGCTTAGGTAGCGGGGCCGGGGAGACCCAGTACTTC.

The CDR3 DNA is TGTGCCAGCAGTTTACGCGCAGGGGCCTACGAGCAGTACTTC. Its protein product is CASSLRAGAYEQYF. The J gene is TRBJ2-7, the V gene TRBV27, with D maybe TRBD1 (6 bases). The CDR3 runs 14 residues. Germline assignment: CDR1 MNHEY and CDR2 SMNVEV (reference sequence). V dropped 2 bases and J dropped 2 bases, with 10 bases sitting between them.

This clone showed up just a few times. The rearrangement links TRBV7-8 to TRBJ2-7, with TRBD2 as a possible D gene (6 bases). V shed 2 bases and J shed 6 bases, with 11 bases lying between them. The length of the CDR3 is 13 residues. Germline CDR1 and CDR2: SGHVS and FQNEAQ. CDR3 residues: CASSLREAGEQYF. CDR3 nucleotide sequence: TGTGCCAGCAGCTTACGGGAAGCGGGCGAGCAGTACTTC.

This rearrangement joins TRBV9 to TRBJ2-5; no clear D. The V end lost 1 base, the J end lost 5 bases, and 12 bases lay between the germline ends. There are 14 residues in the CDR3. CDR1 is SGDLS and CDR2 is YYNGEE in the germline V gene. The CDR3 bases are TGTGCCAGCAGCGTAACCAGTAATTCGGAGACCCAGTACTTC. Its protein is CASSVTSNSETQYF.

This clone showed up just once. V is TRBV28 and J is TRBJ2-5; D perhaps matches TRBD2 (5 bases). With 6 bases removed from V and 5 bases from J, the gap between germline ends came to 13 bases. CDR1 MDHEN and CDR2 SYDVKM come from the germline V gene. The CDR3 is 13 amino acids. CDR3 nucleotides: TGTGCCAGCAGCTCTAGCATTGGGGAGACCCAGTACTTC. Protein: CASSSSIGETQYF.